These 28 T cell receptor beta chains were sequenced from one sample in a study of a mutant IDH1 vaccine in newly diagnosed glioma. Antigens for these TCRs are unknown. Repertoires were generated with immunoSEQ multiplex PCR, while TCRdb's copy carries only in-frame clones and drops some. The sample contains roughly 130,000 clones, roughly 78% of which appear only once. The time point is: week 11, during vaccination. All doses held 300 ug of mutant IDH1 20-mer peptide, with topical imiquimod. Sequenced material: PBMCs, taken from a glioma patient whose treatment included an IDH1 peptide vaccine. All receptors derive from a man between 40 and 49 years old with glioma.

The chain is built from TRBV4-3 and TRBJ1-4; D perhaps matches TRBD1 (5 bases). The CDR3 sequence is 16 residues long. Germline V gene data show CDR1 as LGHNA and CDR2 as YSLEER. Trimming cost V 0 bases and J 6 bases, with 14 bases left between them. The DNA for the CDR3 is TGCGCCAGCAGCCAAGAATTTCAGGGTTTGGATGAAAAACTGTTTTTT. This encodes CASSQEFQGLDEKLFF.

This CDR3 is CASSSWTSEVEQFF. The CDR3 region has the DNA TGTGCCAGCAGTTCTTGGACTAGCGAAGTTGAGCAGTTCTTC. The chain has TRBV6-6 and TRBJ2-1; TRBD2 matches at 9 bases. This CDR3 has 14 residues. Germline-derived CDR1 and CDR2 are MNHNY and SVGAGI (reference sequence). V was clipped by 4 bases and J by 9 bases; unmatched bases: 7.

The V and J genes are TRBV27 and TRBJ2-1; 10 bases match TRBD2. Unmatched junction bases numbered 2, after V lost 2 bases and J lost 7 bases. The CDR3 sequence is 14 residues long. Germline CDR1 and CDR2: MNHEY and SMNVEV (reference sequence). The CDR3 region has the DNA TGTGCCAGCAGTTTAAGTAGCGGGAGGAATGAGCAGTTCTTC. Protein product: CASSLSSGRNEQFF.

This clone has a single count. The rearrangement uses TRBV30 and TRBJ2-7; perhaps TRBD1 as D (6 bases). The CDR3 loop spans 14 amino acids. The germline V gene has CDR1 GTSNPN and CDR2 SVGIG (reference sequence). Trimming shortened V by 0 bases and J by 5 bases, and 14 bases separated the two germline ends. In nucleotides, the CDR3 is TGTGCCTGGAGTGTCGGAACAGGGAGACACGAGCAGTACTTC. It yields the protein CAWSVGTGRHEQYF.

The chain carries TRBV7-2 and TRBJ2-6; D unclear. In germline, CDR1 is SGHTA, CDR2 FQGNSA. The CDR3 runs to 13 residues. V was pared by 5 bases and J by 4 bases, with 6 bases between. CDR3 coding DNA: TGTGCCAGCAGCCCGTCCGGGGCCAACGTCCTGACTTTC. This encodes CASSPSGANVLTF. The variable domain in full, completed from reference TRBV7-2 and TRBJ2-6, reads GAGVSQSPSNKVTEKGKDVELRCDPISGHTALYWYRQSLGQGLEFLIYFQGNSAPDKSGLPSDRFSAERTGGSVSTLTIQRTQQEDSAVYLCASSPSGANVLTFGAGSRLTVL.

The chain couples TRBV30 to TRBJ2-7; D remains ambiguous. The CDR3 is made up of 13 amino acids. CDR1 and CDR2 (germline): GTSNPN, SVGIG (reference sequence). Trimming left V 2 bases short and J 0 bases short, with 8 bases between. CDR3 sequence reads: CAWSSGHSYEQYF. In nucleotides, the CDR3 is TGTGCCTGGAGTAGTGGCCACTCCTACGAGCAGTACTTC.

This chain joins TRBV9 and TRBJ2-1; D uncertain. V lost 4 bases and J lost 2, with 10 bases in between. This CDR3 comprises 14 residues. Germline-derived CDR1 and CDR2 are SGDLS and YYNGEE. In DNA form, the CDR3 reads TGTGCCAGCAGCCCTGGCGCGGCCTACAATGAGCAGTTCTTC. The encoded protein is CASSPGAAYNEQFF.

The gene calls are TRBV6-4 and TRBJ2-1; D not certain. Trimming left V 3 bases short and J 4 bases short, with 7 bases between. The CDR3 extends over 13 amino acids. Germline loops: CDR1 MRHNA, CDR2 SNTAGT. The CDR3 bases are TGTGCCAGCAGTGAAACTGAATACAATGAGCAGTTCTTC. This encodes CASSETEYNEQFF.

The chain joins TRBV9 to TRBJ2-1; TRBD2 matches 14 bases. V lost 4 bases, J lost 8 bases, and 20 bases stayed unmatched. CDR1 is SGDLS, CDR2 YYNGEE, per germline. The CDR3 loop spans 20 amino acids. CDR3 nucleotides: TGTGCCAGCAGCATAAGACAGGCCGGACTAGCGGGAGGCCCCCAGGATGAGCAGTTCTTC. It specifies CASSIRQAGLAGGPQDEQFF.

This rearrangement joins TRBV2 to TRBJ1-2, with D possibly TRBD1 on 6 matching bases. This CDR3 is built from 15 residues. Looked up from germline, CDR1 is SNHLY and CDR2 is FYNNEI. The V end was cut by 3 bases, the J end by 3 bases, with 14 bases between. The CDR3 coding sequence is TGTGCCAGCAGTGATTTGGTAGGGGGACACTATGGCTACACCTTC. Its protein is CASSDLVGGHYGYTF.

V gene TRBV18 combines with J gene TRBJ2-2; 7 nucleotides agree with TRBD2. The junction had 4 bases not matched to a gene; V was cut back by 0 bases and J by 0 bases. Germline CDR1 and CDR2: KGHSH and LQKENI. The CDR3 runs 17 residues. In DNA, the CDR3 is TGTGCCAGCTCACCACCCGGGCTAGCGGCGAACACCGGGGAGCTGTTTTTT. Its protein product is CASSPPGLAANTGELFF.

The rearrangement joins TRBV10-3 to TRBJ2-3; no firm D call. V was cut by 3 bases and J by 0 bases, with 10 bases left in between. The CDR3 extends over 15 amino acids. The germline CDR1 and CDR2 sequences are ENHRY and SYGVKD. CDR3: CAISDRAESTDTQYF. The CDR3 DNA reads TGTGCCATCAGTGATCGAGCCGAAAGCACAGATACGCAGTATTTT.

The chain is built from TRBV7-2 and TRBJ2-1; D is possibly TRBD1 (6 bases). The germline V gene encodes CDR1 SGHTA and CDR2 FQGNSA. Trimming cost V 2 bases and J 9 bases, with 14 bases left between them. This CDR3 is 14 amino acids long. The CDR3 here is CASSLQGGGTEQFF. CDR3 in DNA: TGTGCCAGCAGCTTACAGGGTGGGGGCACTGAGCAGTTCTTC.

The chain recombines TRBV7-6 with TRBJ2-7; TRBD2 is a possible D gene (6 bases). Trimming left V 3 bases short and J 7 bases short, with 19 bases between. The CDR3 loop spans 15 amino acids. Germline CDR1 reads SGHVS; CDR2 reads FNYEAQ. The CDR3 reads CASSFYRRTTGEQYF. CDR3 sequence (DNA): TGTGCCAGCAGCTTCTATCGGAGGACTACTGGGGAGCAGTACTTC.

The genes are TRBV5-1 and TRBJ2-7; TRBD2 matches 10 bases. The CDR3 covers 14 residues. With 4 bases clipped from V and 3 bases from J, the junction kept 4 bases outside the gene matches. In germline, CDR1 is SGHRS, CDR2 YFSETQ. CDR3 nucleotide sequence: TGCGCCAGCAGCCTGAAGCGGGAGGGCTACGAGCAGTACTTC. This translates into CASSLKREGYEQYF. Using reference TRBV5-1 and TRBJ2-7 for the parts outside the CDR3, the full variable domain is KAGVTQTPRYLIKTRGQQVTLSCSPISGHRSVSWYQQTPGQGLQFLFEYFSETQRNKGNFPGRFSGRQFSNSRSEMNVSTLELGDSALYLCASSLKREGYEQYFGPGTRLTVT.

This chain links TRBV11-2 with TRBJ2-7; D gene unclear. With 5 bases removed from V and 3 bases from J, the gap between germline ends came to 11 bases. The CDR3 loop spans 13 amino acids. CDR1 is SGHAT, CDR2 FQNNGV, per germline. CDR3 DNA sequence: TGTGCCAGCAGCGTGTGGCAGAACTACGAGCAGTACTTC. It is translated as CASSVWQNYEQYF.

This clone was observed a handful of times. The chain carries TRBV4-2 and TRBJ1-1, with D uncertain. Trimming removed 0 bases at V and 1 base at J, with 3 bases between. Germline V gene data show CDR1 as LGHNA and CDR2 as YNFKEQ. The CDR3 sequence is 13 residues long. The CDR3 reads CASSQETNTEAFF. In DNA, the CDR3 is TGTGCCAGCAGCCAAGAAACGAACACTGAAGCTTTCTTT.

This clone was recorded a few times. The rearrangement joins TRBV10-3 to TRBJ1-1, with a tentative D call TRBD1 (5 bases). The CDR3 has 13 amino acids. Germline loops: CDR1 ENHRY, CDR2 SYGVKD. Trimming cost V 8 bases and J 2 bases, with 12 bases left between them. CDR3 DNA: TGTGCCATCCAAAAGGGGAGTAACACTGAAGCTTTCTTT. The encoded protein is CAIQKGSNTEAFF.

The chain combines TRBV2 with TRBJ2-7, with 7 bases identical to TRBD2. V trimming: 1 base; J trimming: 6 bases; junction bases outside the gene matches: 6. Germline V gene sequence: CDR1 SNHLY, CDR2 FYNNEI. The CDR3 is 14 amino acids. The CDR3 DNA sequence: TGTGCCAGCAGTGAAGAAGCGGGGAAAAGCGAGCAGTACTTC. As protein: CASSEEAGKSEQYF.

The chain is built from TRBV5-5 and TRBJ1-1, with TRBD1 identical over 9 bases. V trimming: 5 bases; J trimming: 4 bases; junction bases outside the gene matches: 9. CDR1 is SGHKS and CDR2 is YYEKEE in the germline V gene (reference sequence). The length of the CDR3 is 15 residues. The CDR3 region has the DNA TGTGCCAGCAGGTCACAGGGGGCGGTGGCCACTGAAGCTTTCTTT. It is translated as CASRSQGAVATEAFF.

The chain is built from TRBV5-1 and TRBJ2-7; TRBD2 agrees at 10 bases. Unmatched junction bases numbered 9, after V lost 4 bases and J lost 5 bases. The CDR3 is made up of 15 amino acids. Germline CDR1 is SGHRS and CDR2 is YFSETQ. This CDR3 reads CASSGGLAGVDEQYF. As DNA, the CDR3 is TGCGCCAGCAGCGGGGGTCTAGCGGGAGTCGACGAGCAGTACTTC.

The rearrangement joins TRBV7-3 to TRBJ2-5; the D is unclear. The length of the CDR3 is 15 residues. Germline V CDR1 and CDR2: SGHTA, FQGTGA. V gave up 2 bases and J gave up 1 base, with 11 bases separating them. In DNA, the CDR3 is TGTGCCAGCAGCTTAGATCCCAGCGCCCAAGAGACCCAGTACTTC. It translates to CASSLDPSAQETQYF.

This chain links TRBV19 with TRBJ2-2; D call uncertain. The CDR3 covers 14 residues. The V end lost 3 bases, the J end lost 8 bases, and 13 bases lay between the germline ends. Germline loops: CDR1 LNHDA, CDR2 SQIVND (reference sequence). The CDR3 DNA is TGTGCCAGTAGTATTAGCCGGATCGCTGGGGAGCTGTTTTTT. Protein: CASSISRIAGELFF.

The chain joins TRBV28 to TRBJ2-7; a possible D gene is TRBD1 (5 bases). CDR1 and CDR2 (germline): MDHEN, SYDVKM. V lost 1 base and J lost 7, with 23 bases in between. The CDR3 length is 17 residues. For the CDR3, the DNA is TGTGCCAGCAGTTTATACTCTCACAGGTCCCCCTCTGGGGAGCAGTACTTC. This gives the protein CASSLYSHRSPSGEQYF. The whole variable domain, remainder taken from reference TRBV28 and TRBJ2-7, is DVKVTQSSRYLVKRTGEKVFLECVQDMDHENMFWYRQDPGLGLRLIYFSYDVKMKEKGDIPEGYSVSREKKERFSLILESASTNQTSMYLCASSLYSHRSPSGEQYFGPGTRLTVT.

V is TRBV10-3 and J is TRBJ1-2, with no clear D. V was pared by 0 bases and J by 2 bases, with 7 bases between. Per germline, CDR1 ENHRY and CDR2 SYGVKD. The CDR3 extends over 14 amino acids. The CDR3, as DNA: TGTGCCATCAGTGAGTCTTCCGTGAACTATGGCTACACCTTC. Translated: CAISESSVNYGYTF.

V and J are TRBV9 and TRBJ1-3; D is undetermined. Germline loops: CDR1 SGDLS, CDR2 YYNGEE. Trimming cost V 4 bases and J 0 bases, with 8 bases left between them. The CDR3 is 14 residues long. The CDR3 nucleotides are TGTGCCAGCAGCCTTCACGACTCTGGAAACACCATATATTTT. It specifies CASSLHDSGNTIYF.

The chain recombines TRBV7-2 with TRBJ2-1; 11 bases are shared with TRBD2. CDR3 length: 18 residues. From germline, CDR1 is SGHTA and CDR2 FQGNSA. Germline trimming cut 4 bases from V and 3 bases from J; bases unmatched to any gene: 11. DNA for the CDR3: TGTGCCAGCAGCTCCCACTCTGTGACTAGCGGGAACTACAATGAGCAGTTCTTC. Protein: CASSSHSVTSGNYNEQFF.

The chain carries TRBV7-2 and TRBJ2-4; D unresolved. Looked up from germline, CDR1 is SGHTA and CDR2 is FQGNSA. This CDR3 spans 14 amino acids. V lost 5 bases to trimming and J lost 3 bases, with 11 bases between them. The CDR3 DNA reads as TGTGCCAGCAGCCCCTATACAGACAAAAACATTCAGTACTTC. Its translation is CASSPYTDKNIQYF.